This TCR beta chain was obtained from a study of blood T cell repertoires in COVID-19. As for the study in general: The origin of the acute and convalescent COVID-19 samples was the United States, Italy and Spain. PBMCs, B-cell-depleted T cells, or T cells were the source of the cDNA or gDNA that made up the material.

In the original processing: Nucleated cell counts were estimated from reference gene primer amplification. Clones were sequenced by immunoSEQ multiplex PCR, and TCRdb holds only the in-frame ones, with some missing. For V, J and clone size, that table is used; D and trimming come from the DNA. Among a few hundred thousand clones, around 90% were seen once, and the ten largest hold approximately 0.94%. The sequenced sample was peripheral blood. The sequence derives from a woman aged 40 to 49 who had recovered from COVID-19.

The CDR3 is CASSLTGVPGEQYF. The CDR3 DNA sequence: TGTGCCAGCAGTTTAACGGGAGTACCCGGCGAGCAGTACTTC. The chain combines TRBV27 with TRBJ2-7; weak D call: TRBD2 (6 bases). CDR3 size: 14 residues. In germline, CDR1 is MNHEY, CDR2 SMNVEV (reference sequence). The V gene lost 2 bases and the J gene lost 6 bases, with 14 bases spanning the gap.